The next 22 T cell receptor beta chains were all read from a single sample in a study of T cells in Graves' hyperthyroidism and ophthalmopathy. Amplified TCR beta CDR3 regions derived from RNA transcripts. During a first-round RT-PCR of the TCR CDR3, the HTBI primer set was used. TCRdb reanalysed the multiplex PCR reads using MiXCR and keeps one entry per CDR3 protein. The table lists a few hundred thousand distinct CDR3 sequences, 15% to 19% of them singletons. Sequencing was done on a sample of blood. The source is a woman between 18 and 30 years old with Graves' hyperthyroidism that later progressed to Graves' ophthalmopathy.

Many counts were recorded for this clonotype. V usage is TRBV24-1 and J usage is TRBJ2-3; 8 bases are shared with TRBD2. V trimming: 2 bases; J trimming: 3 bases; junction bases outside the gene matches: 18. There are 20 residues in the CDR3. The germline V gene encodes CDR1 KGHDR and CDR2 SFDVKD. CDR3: CATSDSGVSRLASPTDTQYF. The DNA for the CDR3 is TGTGCCACCAGTGATTCGGGAGTTTCACGACTAGCGAGCCCTACAGATACGCAGTATTTT.

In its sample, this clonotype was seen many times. This chain's CDR3 is CASSNGQSSKNIQYF. The CDR3 DNA is TGTGCCAGCTCCAACGGACAGTCATCCAAAAACATTCAGTACTTC. The chain uses TRBV18 and TRBJ2-4, with D tentatively TRBD1 (6 bases). Germline CDR1 reads KGHSH; CDR2 reads LQKENI. There are 15 residues in the CDR3. Trimming pared 6 bases from V and 2 bases from J, leaving 14 bases between.

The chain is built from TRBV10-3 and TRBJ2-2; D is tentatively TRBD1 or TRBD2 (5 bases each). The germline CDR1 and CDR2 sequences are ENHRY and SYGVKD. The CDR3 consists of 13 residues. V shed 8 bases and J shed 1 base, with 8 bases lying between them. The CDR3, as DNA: TGTGCCATCGAGGGGCAGAACACCGGGGAGCTGTTTTTT. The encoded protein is CAIEGQNTGELFF.

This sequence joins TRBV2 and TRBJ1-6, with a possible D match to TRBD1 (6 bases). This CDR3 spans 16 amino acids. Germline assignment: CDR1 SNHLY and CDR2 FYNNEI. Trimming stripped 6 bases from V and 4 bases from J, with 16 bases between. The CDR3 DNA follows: TGTGCCAGCAGCGTCAACAGGGTATTGTATAATTCACCCCTCCACTTT. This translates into CASSVNRVLYNSPLHF.

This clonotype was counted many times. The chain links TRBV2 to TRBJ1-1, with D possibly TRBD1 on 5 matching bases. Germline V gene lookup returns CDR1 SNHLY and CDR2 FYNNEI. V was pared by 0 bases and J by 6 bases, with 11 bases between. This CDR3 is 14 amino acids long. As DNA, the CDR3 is TGTGCCAGCAGTGAAGCGGGGGTAGGCGCTGAAGCTTTCTTT. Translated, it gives CASSEAGVGAEAFF. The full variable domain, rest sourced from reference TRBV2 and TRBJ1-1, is EPEVTQTPSHQVTQMGQEVILRCVPISNHLYFYWYRQILGQKVEFLVSFYNNEISEKSEIFDDQFSVERPDGSNFTLKIRSTKLEDSAMYFCASSEAGVGAEAFFGQGTRLTVV.

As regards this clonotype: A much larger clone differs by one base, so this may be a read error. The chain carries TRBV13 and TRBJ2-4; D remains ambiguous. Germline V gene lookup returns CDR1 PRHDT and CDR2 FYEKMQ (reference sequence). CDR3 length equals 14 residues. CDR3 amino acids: CVSSLGGVRNIQYF. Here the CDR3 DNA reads TGTGTCAGCAGCTTAGGTGGGGTACGGAACATTCAGTACTTC.

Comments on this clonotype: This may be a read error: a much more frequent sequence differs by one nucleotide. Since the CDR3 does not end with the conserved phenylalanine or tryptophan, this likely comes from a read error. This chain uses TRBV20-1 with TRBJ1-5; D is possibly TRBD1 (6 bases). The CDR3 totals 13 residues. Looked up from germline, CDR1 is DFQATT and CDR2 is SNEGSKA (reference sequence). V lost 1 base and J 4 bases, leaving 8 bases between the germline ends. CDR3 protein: CSARATGNQPQHL. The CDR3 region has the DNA TGCAGTGCTAGAGCCACAGGGAATCAGCCCCAGCATCTT.

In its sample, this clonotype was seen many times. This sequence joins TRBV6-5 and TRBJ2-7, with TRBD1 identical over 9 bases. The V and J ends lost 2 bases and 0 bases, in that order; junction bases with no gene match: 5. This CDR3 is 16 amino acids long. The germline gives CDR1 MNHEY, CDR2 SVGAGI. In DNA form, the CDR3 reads TGTGCCAGCAGTTACCGCGACAGGGGGAGCTCCTACGAGCAGTACTTC. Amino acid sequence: CASSYRDRGSSYEQYF.

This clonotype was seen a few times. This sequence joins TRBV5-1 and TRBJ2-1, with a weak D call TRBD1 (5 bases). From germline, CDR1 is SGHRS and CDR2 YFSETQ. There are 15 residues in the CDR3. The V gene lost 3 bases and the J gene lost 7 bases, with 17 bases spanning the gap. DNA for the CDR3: TGCGCCAGCAGCTCACCCCCCCCTACAGGTAATGAGCAGTTCTTC. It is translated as CASSSPPPTGNEQFF.

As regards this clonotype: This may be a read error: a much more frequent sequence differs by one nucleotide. The DNA of the CDR3 is TGTGCCAGCAGCCCCCCCGGACCCCGGTTAGGGCAGTTCTTC. Translating gives CASSPPGPRLGQFF. V is TRBV11-2 and J is TRBJ2-1; D uncertain. Trimming removed 5 bases at V and 12 bases at J, with 20 bases between. This CDR3 has 14 amino acids. The germline CDR1 and CDR2 sequences are SGHAT and FQNNGV.

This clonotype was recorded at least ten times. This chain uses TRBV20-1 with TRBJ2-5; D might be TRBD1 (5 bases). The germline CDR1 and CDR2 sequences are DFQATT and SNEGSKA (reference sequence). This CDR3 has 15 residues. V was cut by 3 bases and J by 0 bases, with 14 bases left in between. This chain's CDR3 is CSASKASGYQETQYF. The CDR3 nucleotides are TGCAGTGCTAGTAAGGCGTCAGGGTACCAAGAGACCCAGTACTTC.

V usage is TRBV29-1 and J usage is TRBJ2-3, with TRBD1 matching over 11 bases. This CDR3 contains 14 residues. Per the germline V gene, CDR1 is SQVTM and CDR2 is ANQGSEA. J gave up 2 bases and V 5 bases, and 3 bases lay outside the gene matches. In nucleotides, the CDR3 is TGCAGCGTTAGGACAGGGGGCATCACAGATACGCAGTATTTT. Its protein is CSVRTGGITDTQYF.

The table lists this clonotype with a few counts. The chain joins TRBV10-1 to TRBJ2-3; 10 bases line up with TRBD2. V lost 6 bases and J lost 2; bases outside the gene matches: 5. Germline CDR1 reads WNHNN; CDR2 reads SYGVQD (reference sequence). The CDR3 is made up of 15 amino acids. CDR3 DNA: TGCGCCAGCAGGCCAGGGACTAGCGACACAGATACGCAGTATTTT. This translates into CASRPGTSDTDTQYF.

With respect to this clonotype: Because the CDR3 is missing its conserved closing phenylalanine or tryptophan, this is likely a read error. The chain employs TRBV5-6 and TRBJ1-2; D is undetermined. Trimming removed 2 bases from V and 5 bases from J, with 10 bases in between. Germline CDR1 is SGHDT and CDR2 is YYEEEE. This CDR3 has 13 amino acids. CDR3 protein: CASSLGRLYGYTL. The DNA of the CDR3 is TGTGCCAGCAGCTTAGGTCGGCTATATGGCTACACCCTC.

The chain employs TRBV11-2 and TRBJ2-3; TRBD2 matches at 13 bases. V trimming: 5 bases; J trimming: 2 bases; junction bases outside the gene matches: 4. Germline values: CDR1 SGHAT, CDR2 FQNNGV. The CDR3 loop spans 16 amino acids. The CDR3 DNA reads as TGTGCCAGCAGCGCGGGACTAGCGGGACTCACAGATACGCAGTATTTT. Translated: CASSAGLAGLTDTQYF.

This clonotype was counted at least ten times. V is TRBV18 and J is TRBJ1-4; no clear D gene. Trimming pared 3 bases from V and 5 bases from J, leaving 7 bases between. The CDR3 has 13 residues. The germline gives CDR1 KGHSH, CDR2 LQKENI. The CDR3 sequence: CASSPWANEKLFF. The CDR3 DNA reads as TGTGCCAGCTCACCCTGGGCGAATGAAAAACTGTTTTTT. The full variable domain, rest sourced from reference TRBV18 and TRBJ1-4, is NAGVMQNPRHLVRRRGQEARLRCSPMKGHSHVYWYRQLPEEGLKFMVYLQKENIIDESGMPKERFSAEFPKEGPSILRIQQVVRGDSAAYFCASSPWANEKLFFGSGTQLSVL.

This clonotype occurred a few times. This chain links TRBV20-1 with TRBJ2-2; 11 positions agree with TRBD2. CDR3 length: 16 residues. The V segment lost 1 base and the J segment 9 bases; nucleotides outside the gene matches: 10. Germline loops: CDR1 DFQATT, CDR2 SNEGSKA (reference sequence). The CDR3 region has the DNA TGCAGTGCTAGAGTCCAACTAGCGGGAGTAGGCTGGGAGCTGTTTTTT. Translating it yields CSARVQLAGVGWELFF.

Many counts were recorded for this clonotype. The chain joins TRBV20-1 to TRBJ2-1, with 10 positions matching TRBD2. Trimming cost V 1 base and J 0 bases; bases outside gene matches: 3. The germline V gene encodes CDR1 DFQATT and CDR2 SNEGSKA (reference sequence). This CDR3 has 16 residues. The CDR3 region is CSARGTSGNSYNEQFF. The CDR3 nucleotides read TGCAGTGCTAGAGGGACTAGCGGAAACTCCTACAATGAGCAGTTCTTC.

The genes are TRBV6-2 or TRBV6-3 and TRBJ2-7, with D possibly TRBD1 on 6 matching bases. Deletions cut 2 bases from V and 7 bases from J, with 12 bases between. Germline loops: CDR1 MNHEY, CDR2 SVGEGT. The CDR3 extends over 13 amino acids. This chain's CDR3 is CASSYGIQGEQYF. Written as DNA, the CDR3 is TGTGCCAGCAGTTACGGGATCCAGGGGGAGCAGTACTTC.

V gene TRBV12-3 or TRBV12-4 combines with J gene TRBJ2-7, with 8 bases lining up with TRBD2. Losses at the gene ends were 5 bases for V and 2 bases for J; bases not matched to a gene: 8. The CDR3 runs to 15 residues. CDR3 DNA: TGTGCCAGCAGTCGCCCCGGGACTAGTACCTACGAGCAGTACTTC. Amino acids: CASSRPGTSTYEQYF.

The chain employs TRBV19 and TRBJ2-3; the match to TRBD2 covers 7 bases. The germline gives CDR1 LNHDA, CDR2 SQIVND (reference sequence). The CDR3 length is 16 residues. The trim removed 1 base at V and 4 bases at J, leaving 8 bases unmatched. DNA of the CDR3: TGTGCCAGTAGTATAGTCTGGCGGGAGAGGGCAGATACGCAGTATTTT. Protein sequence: CASSIVWRERADTQYF.

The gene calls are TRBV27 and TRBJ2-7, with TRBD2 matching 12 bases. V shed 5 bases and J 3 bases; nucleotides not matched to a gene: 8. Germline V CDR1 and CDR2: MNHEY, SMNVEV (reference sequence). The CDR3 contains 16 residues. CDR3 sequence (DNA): TGTGCCAGCAGTCCCCCCGGACTAGCGGGATTCTACGAGCAGTACTTC. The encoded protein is CASSPPGLAGFYEQYF.